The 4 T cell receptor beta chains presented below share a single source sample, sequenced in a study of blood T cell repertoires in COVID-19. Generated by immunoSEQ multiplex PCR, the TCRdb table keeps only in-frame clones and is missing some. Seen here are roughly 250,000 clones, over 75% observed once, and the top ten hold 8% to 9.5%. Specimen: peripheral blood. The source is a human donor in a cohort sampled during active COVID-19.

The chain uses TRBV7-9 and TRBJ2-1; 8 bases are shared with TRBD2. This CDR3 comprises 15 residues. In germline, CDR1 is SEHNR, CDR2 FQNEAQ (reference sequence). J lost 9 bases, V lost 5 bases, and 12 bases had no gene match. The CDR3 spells CASSPRGGGSREQFF. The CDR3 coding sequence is TGTGCCAGCAGCCCGCGGGGCGGGGGGTCGCGTGAGCAGTTCTTC.

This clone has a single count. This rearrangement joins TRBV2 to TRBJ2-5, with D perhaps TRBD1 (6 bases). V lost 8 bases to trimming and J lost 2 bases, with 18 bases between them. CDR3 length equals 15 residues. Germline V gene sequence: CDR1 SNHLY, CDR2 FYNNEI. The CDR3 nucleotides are TGTGCCAGCGCCCCATTCCAGACAGGACAAGAGACCCAGTACTTC. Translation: CASAPFQTGQETQYF.

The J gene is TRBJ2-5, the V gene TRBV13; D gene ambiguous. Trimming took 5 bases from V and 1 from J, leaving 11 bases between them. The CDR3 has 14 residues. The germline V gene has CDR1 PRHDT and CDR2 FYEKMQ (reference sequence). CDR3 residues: CASSLHDIQETQYF. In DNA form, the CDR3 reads TGTGCCAGCAGCCTACATGACATCCAAGAGACCCAGTACTTC.

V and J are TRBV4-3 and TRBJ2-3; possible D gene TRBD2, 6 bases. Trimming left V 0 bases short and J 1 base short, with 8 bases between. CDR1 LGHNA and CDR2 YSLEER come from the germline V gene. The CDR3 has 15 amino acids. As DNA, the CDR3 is TGCGCCAGCAGCCAAGATACGGGGGGCACAGATACGCAGTATTTT. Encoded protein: CASSQDTGGTDTQYF.